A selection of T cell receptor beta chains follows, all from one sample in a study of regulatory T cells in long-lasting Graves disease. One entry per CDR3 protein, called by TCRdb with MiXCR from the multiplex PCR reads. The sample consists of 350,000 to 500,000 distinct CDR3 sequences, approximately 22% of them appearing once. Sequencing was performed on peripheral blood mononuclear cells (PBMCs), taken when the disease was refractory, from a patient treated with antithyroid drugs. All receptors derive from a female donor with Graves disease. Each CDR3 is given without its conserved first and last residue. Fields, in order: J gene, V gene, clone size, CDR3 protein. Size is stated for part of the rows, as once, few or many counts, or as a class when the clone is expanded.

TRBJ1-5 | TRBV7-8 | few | ASSLEPSGPNQPQH
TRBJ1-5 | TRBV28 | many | ASSLTGSRQPQH
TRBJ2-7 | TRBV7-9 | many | ASSRGTVWEQY
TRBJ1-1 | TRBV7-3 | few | ASSVTRDTEAF
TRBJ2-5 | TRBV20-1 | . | SARGRVGGKTETQY
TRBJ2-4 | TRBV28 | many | ASSLSLGQGTAKNIQY
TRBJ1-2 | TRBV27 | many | ASSYRGLYGYT
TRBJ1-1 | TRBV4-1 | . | ASSQDQPGGMYTEAF
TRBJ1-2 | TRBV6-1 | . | ASSQPTDTNYGYT
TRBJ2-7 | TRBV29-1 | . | SVVGGISYEQY
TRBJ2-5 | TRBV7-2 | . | ASSLALVRETQY
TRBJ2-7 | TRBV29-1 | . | SVDVGDDEQY
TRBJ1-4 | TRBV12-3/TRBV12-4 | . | ASRLQGRMDEKLF
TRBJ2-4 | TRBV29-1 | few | SVTDGNRDAENIQY
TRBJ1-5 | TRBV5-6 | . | ASSGGGVRNQPQH
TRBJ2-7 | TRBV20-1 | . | SASGTLLGSYEQY
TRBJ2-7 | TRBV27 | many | ASRSGDRGPEQY
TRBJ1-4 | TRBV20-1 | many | SAREDWADEKLF
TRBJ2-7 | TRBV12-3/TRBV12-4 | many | ASSRWGANLAGGIHEQY
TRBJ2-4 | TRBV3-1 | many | ASSQEGKGVKNIQY
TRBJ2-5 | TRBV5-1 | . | ASSWGTGAETQY
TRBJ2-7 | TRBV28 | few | ASSIPKGEQY
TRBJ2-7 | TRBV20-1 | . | SALPGQGSYEQY
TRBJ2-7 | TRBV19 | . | ASSKGAHEPSYERY
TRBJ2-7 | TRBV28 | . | ASSLQEASEQY